This paragraph covers one T cell receptor beta chain sequence. Its antigen is undetermined. These data originate in a study of T cell responses to AZD1222 COVID-19 vaccine. Study-level results: Nearly half of unique spike-specific TCRs reportedly avoided B.1.351 and B.1.1.7 mutated regions. Females made up more of the donors, who were largely white British, and clonal diversity may have come out too low. At 160-218 and 743-854, vaccine-associated CD4 TCRs were dominant, and they spanned spike. At study baseline, merely six AZD1222 recipients were seropositive.

Between the trimmed V and J ends, which lost 5 bases and 2 bases, there was a span of 15 bases. In germline, CDR1 is SEHNR, CDR2 FQNEAQ (reference sequence). The CDR3 is 15 amino acids. Only in-frame clones appear in the TCRdb table, and some are missing; sequencing was by immunoSEQ multiplex PCR. Here the sample spans approximately 150,000 clones, around 90% being singletons. The V gene is TRBV7-9, the J gene TRBJ1-2; no clear D. Sample: peripheral blood, taken 28 days after the second AZD1222 dose. This TCR was recovered from an adult who received the AZD1222 COVID-19 vaccine. CDR3 residues: CASSASGGPNYGYTF. The CDR3 DNA reads as TGTGCCAGCAGCGCCTCGGGTGGGCCCAACTATGGCTACACCTTC.